This TCR beta chain was observed in a study of cytomegalovirus exposure and HLA in healthy donors. Findings and limits, study-wide: A later analysis showed TCR association rates differing by HLA locus, peaking at DRB1 and lowest at HLA-C.

Points on this clone: Its antigen is undetermined.

The PCR used 60 Vbeta and 13 Jbeta primers. Clones were sequenced by immunoSEQ multiplex PCR, and TCRdb holds only the in-frame ones, with some missing. The sample holds approximately 50,000 clones. Germline-derived CDR1 and CDR2 are SGHKS and YYEKEE (reference sequence). The CDR3 contains 15 residues. The ends were cut back, 1 base at V and 0 bases at J, with 8 bases in the middle. The sequence was obtained from a middle-aged woman in good health and CMV-seronegative. This rearrangement joins TRBV5-5 to TRBJ1-3; D might be TRBD1 (5 bases). What was sequenced was PBMCs. In DNA form, the CDR3 reads TGTGCCAGCAGCTTGTGGGACTACTCTGGAAACACCATATATTTT. This sequence encodes CASSLWDYSGNTIYF.